A single sample gave rise to the 9 T cell receptor beta chains below, sequenced in a study of shared clonotypes between healthy human individuals. Produced via immunoSEQ multiplex PCR; TCRdb's table is partial and in-frame only. This repertoire shows 2 million to 2.5 million clones, 85% to 95% found once; its top ten account for 0.39%. Sample: naive CD4+ T cells from PBMCs. As to subset: CD45RA+ positively selected. These receptors came from a man aged 18 to 29 in good health. Some clones in this sample may be carry-over from other donors' samples.

V and J are TRBV14 and TRBJ1-1; 7 bases match TRBD1. CDR3 length: 13 amino acids. Germline lookup yields CDR1 SGHDN and CDR2 FVKESK. V trimming: 6 bases; J trimming: 4 bases; junction bases outside the gene matches: 5. The CDR3 DNA sequence: TGTGCCAGCAGTCGAAACAGGGGCACTGAAGCTTTCTTT. It is translated as CASSRNRGTEAFF.

This chain links TRBV4-2 with TRBJ1-2; TRBD1 agrees at 8 bases. Germline V lookup: CDR1 LGHNA, CDR2 YNFKEQ. V trimming: 1 base; J trimming: 0 bases; junction bases outside the gene matches: 7. The length of the CDR3 is 17 residues. Here the CDR3 DNA reads TGTGCCAGCAGCCAAGTCGGGACAGGACAAGCTAACTATGGCTACACCTTC. It is translated as CASSQVGTGQANYGYTF.

V usage is TRBV18 and J usage is TRBJ1-2; a possible D gene is TRBD1 (6 bases). The length of the CDR3 is 14 residues. The ends were cut back, 4 bases at V and 2 bases at J, with 11 bases in the middle. Germline V gives CDR1 KGHSH, CDR2 LQKENI. The CDR3 loop reads CASSLLDRNYGYTF. In DNA form, the CDR3 reads TGTGCCAGCTCACTCTTAGACAGGAACTATGGCTACACCTTC.

CDR3 protein: CASSDNQRGTYNEQFF. Written as DNA, the CDR3 is TGCGCCAGCAGTGATAATCAGCGGGGAACCTACAATGAGCAGTTCTTC. J is TRBJ2-1 and V is TRBV10-2, with 7 bases aligning to TRBD2. Germline CDR1 and CDR2: WSHSY and SAAADI. Germline trimming cut 3 bases from V and 2 bases from J; bases unmatched to any gene: 7. The CDR3 has 16 amino acids.

The CDR3, as DNA: TGTGCCAGCAGTCCCGACAGGGCGTTCCCCTACGAGCAGTACTTC. Protein product: CASSPDRAFPYEQYF. V usage is TRBV28 and J usage is TRBJ2-7, with TRBD1 identical over 7 bases. Germline loops: CDR1 MDHEN, CDR2 SYDVKM. CDR3 size: 15 residues. The trim removed 5 bases at V and 2 bases at J, leaving 9 bases unmatched.

The chain carries TRBV30 and TRBJ1-6; no clear D. The V gene's germline CDR1 is GTSNPN and CDR2 SVGIG (reference sequence). Between the trimmed V and J ends, which lost 3 bases and 9 bases, there was a span of 9 bases. The CDR3 length is 12 residues. The CDR3 region is CAWRGLGSPLHF. The CDR3 nucleotides are TGTGCCTGGAGAGGGCTGGGTTCACCCCTCCACTTT.

The sample holds one count of this clone. The chain has TRBV28 and TRBJ2-1, with D unresolved. This CDR3 contains 16 residues. Trimming left V 5 bases short and J 8 bases short, with 22 bases between. Germline V gene sequence: CDR1 MDHEN, CDR2 SYDVKM. The CDR3 reads CASSTPQAPPGDEQFF. The CDR3 DNA is TGTGCCAGCAGTACCCCTCAAGCCCCACCTGGGGATGAGCAGTTCTTC. The variable domain in full, with the rest retrieved from reference TRBV28 and TRBJ2-1, is DVKVTQSSRYLVKRTGEKVFLECVQDMDHENMFWYRQDPGLGLRLIYFSYDVKMKEKGDIPEGYSVSREKKERFSLILESASTNQTSMYLCASSTPQAPPGDEQFFGPGTRLTVL.

This clone was detected once. The V and J genes are TRBV2 and TRBJ2-2; tentatively, D is TRBD1 (5 bases). V was pared by 1 base and J by 9 bases, with 6 bases between. The CDR3 has 12 amino acids. The V gene's germline CDR1 is SNHLY and CDR2 FYNNEI. In DNA form, the CDR3 reads TGTGCCAGCAGTGAAGAGGGGTGGGAGCTGTTTTTT. Amino acids: CASSEEGWELFF.

The V call is TRBV9, the J call TRBJ1-2; TRBD1 aligns across 7 bases. Trimming at V came to 0 bases and at J to 8 bases, leaving 13 bases not matched to a gene. CDR3 length: 16 residues. Germline V gene data show CDR1 as SGDLS and CDR2 as YYNGEE. CDR3 coding DNA: TGTGCCAGCAGCGTAGCCGGGACAGCGAATTTTAGGGGCTACACCTTC. This encodes CASSVAGTANFRGYTF.